The rows below give T cell receptor beta chains drawn from one sample of a study of T cell changes during pregnancy in multiple sclerosis. The assay was immunoSEQ multiplex PCR, and TCRdb's table has in-frame clones only and misses some. The sample holds roughly 30,000 clones; roughly 84% are singletons and the top ten take roughly 8.5%. The sample consisted of CD8+ T cells from peripheral blood mononuclear cells, taken after pregnancy. The receptor source for this set is a female donor with multiple sclerosis, enrolled in a pregnancy study. Each CDR3 is given with its conserved first and last residue. Each record gives: V gene, J gene, clone size, D gene, CDR3 DNA, CDR3 protein. The D gene is left open where the match is weak. Some rows mark clone size as missing; the rest say once, few, many or name a class of expanded clone.

V gene: TRBV5-8; J gene: TRBJ2-7; clone size: medium-sized; D gene: -; CDR3 DNA: TGTGCCAGCAGCTTGGGACTCGGGCAGTACTTC; CDR3 protein: CASSLGLGQYF
V gene: TRBV2; J gene: TRBJ2-5; clone size: -; D gene: TRBD2; CDR3 DNA: TGTGCCAGCAGTGATCTGGGACTAGCGGCGCAAGAGACCCAGTACTTC; CDR3 protein: CASSDLGLAAQETQYF
V gene: TRBV6-1; J gene: TRBJ1-6; clone size: -; D gene: TRBD1; CDR3 DNA: TGTGCCAGCAGTGGCGACAGGGGGCTCGAATCACCCCTCCACTTT; CDR3 protein: CASSGDRGLESPLHF
V gene: TRBV28; J gene: TRBJ1-2; clone size: -; D gene: -; CDR3 DNA: TGTGCCAGCAGCCACACGCCGCAGAACTATGGCTACACCTTC; CDR3 protein: CASSHTPQNYGYTF
V gene: TRBV6-4; J gene: TRBJ2-1; clone size: -; D gene: TRBD2; CDR3 DNA: TGTGCCAGCAGTGGCGGACTAGCGGGCTACAATGAGCAGTTCTTC; CDR3 protein: CASSGGLAGYNEQFF
V gene: TRBV15; J gene: TRBJ2-1; clone size: -; D gene: TRBD1; CDR3 DNA: TGTGCCACCAGCGCGACAGGGAATGTCGATGAGCAGTTCTTC; CDR3 protein: CATSATGNVDEQFF
V gene: TRBV19; J gene: TRBJ2-3; clone size: -; D gene: -; CDR3 DNA: TGTGCCAGTAGCCTCCGGGACACCTACACAGATACGCAGTATTTT; CDR3 protein: CASSLRDTYTDTQYF
V gene: TRBV6-1; J gene: TRBJ1-2; clone size: once; D gene: -; CDR3 DNA: TGTGCCAGCAGTTGGCGGAATGGCTACACCTTC; CDR3 protein: CASSWRNGYTF
V gene: TRBV11-2; J gene: TRBJ2-1; clone size: -; D gene: -; CDR3 DNA: TGTGCCAGCAGCTTTTTCTATGAGCAGTTCTTC; CDR3 protein: CASSFFYEQFF
V gene: TRBV7-6; J gene: TRBJ2-1; clone size: -; D gene: TRBD2; CDR3 DNA: TGTGCCAGCAGCCAAGGACTCCCAGCGGGGGAGGGGAGCGATGAGCAGTTCTTC; CDR3 protein: CASSQGLPAGEGSDEQFF
V gene: TRBV9; J gene: TRBJ2-7; clone size: -; D gene: -; CDR3 DNA: TGTGCCAGCAGCGTAGAAGGCAGCGCCTACGAGCAGTACTTC; CDR3 protein: CASSVEGSAYEQYF
V gene: TRBV6-5; J gene: TRBJ1-1; clone size: -; D gene: -; CDR3 DNA: TGTGCCAGCAGTTACAGTCAGGGAATGAACACTGAAGCTTTCTTT; CDR3 protein: CASSYSQGMNTEAFF
V gene: TRBV11-3; J gene: TRBJ2-7; clone size: medium-sized; D gene: TRBD2; CDR3 DNA: TGTGCCAGCAGCTCCGGGGGGGTCGACGAGCAGTACTTC; CDR3 protein: CASSSGGVDEQYF
V gene: TRBV5-1; J gene: TRBJ2-1; clone size: -; D gene: TRBD2; CDR3 DNA: TGCGCCAGCAAGGGGAGGTTAGCGGGGCATCTGTACAATGAGCAGTTCTTC; CDR3 protein: CASKGRLAGHLYNEQFF
V gene: TRBV11-2; J gene: TRBJ2-5; clone size: -; D gene: TRBD1; CDR3 DNA: TGTGCCAGCAGCCGACAGGGTCGGGAGACCCAGTACTTC; CDR3 protein: CASSRQGRETQYF
V gene: TRBV27; J gene: TRBJ2-5; clone size: once; D gene: -; CDR3 DNA: TGTGCCAGCAGTCCACCCATGGGGGGTGGGTTGTTAGAGACCCAGTACTTC; CDR3 protein: CASSPPMGGGLLETQYF
V gene: TRBV30; J gene: TRBJ1-5; clone size: -; D gene: -; CDR3 DNA: TGTGCCTGGAGTGAAATGGGAGGGATTCAGCCCCAGCATTTT; CDR3 protein: CAWSEMGGIQPQHF
V gene: TRBV6-5; J gene: TRBJ2-1; clone size: -; D gene: -; CDR3 DNA: TGTGCCAGCAGTTACTCCTCTACCTCTGAGCAGTTCTTC; CDR3 protein: CASSYSSTSEQFF
V gene: TRBV9; J gene: TRBJ2-1; clone size: -; D gene: TRBD2; CDR3 DNA: TGTGCCAGCAGCGTAGGCGGGGGGCATTACAATGAGCAGTTCTTC; CDR3 protein: CASSVGGGHYNEQFF
V gene: TRBV19; J gene: TRBJ1-1; clone size: -; D gene: -; CDR3 DNA: TGTGCCAGTAAAAGGGCGTGGGAGCCTGAAGCTTTCTTT; CDR3 protein: CASKRAWEPEAFF
V gene: TRBV9; J gene: TRBJ1-1; clone size: few; D gene: TRBD1; CDR3 DNA: TGTGCCAGCAGCTTAAGGACAGGGGAGGGTACTGAAGCTTTCTTT; CDR3 protein: CASSLRTGEGTEAFF
V gene: TRBV19; J gene: TRBJ1-1; clone size: -; D gene: TRBD1; CDR3 DNA: TGTGCCAGTAGTATAGGAGGGGGCGCGTGGAACACTGAAGCTTTCTTT; CDR3 protein: CASSIGGGAWNTEAFF
V gene: TRBV4-3; J gene: TRBJ2-1; clone size: -; D gene: -; CDR3 DNA: TGCGCCAGCAGCCACCAAGTACGAGGGACATACAATGAGCAGTTCTTC; CDR3 protein: CASSHQVRGTYNEQFF
V gene: TRBV2; J gene: TRBJ2-4; clone size: -; D gene: TRBD2; CDR3 DNA: TGTGCCAGCAGGTCTCGAAGGGCGGTAGCGGGGGGCCAAGCCAAAAACATTCAGTACTTC; CDR3 protein: CASRSRRAVAGGQAKNIQYF
V gene: TRBV7-2; J gene: TRBJ2-5; clone size: -; D gene: TRBD2; CDR3 DNA: TGTGCCAGCAGCCCAAGAGGGACTAGAAAGTACCAAGAGACCCAGTACTTC; CDR3 protein: CASSPRGTRKYQETQYF
V gene: TRBV5-6; J gene: TRBJ2-7; clone size: once; D gene: -; CDR3 DNA: TGTGCCAGCAGCAGCTACGGGACAACATTTGGATCCTACGAGCAGTACTTC; CDR3 protein: CASSSYGTTFGSYEQYF
V gene: TRBV7-9; J gene: TRBJ2-3; clone size: -; D gene: -; CDR3 DNA: TGTGCCAGCAGCCTCCGTACGGTGCGGGATACGCAGTATTTT; CDR3 protein: CASSLRTVRDTQYF
V gene: TRBV10-2; J gene: TRBJ2-7; clone size: -; D gene: -; CDR3 DNA: TGCGCCAGCAGTGAGGTGGGCAGGCACTACGAGCAGTACTTC; CDR3 protein: CASSEVGRHYEQYF
V gene: TRBV5-5; J gene: TRBJ2-1; clone size: once; D gene: TRBD2; CDR3 DNA: TGTGCCAGCAGTTCTCTAGCGGGGGGGTCCTACAATGAGCAGTTCTTC; CDR3 protein: CASSSLAGGSYNEQFF
V gene: TRBV5-1; J gene: TRBJ2-1; clone size: -; D gene: -; CDR3 DNA: TGCGCCAGCAGCTTGGATTGGGTTGGGGGGGGCGGTGAGCAGTTCTTC; CDR3 protein: CASSLDWVGGGGEQFF
V gene: TRBV29-1; J gene: TRBJ1-2; clone size: -; D gene: -; CDR3 DNA: TGCAGCGTTGATTCGGCAGACTCCTATGGCTACACCTTC; CDR3 protein: CSVDSADSYGYTF
V gene: TRBV7-9; J gene: TRBJ1-2; clone size: once; D gene: -; CDR3 DNA: TGTGCCAGCAGCCCCGGTCACGGGGAGTTCTATGGCTACACCTTC; CDR3 protein: CASSPGHGEFYGYTF
V gene: TRBV7-8; J gene: TRBJ2-7; clone size: -; D gene: TRBD2; CDR3 DNA: TGTGCCAGCAGCTCCGGGGGGGACTACGAGCAGTACTTC; CDR3 protein: CASSSGGDYEQYF
V gene: TRBV5-8; J gene: TRBJ2-1; clone size: -; D gene: TRBD1; CDR3 DNA: TGTGCCAGCAGCTTGGACAGGGGGAATCCCTACAATGAGCAGTTCTTC; CDR3 protein: CASSLDRGNPYNEQFF